The 6 T cell receptor beta chains given below trace back to one sample, sequenced in a study of vaccination effects on CD4 cells after COVID-19. No antigen is known for these receptors. In the ViraFEST assay, antigen-specific CD4+ clonotypes were identified by expansion after peptide-pool stimulation. Investigators separated out CD4+ T cells once 9 to 11 days of culture had passed. Previously uninfected by SARS-CoV-2, the vaccine recipients also showed negative nucleocapsid antibodies. Libraries were prepared by immunoSEQ multiplex PCR; TCRdb keeps only in-frame clonotypes and omits some of them. The sample gives tens of thousands of clones, around three quarters of which show up once; approximately 3.8% is in the top ten. Material: CD4+ T cells from PBMCs cultured with HCoV-OC43 spike peptides, obtained before COVID-19 vaccination. As for subset: HCoV-OC43 spike overlapping peptide pool stimulation. These TCRs come from a human donor who received a COVID-19 vaccine.

For the CDR3, the DNA is TGTGCCAGCGCTGTGAATCCGGGGGGCTACGAGCAGTACGTC. This translates into CASAVNPGGYEQYV. The chain carries TRBV7-8 and TRBJ2-7; 7 nucleotides agree with TRBD2. The V segment lost 8 bases and the J segment 3 bases; nucleotides outside the gene matches: 10. The CDR3 has 14 amino acids. Looked up from germline, CDR1 is SGHVS and CDR2 is FQNEAQ.

This clone was seen just once. This rearrangement joins TRBV5-1 to TRBJ2-3, with 9 bases lining up with TRBD2. This CDR3 spans 17 amino acids. V lost 1 base to trimming and J lost 3 bases; unmatched junction nucleotides: 9. Germline V gene lookup returns CDR1 SGHRS and CDR2 YFSETQ. The CDR3 loop reads CASSLRFRLAGTDTQYF. In DNA form, the CDR3 reads TGCGCCAGCAGCTTGAGATTCCGGCTAGCGGGGACAGATACGCAGTATTTT. Together with reference TRBV5-1 and TRBJ2-3, the CDR3 gives the full variable domain: KAGVTQTPRYLIKTRGQQVTLSCSPISGHRSVSWYQQTPGQGLQFLFEYFSETQRNKGNFPGRFSGRQFSNSRSEMNVSTLELGDSALYLCASSLRFRLAGTDTQYFGPGTRLTVL.

V usage is TRBV2 and J usage is TRBJ2-5, with D possibly TRBD1 on 6 matching bases. The V end lost 7 bases, the J end lost 0 bases, and 15 bases lay between the germline ends. The CDR3 covers 15 residues. The germline V gene has CDR1 SNHLY and CDR2 FYNNEI. CDR3 loop: CASIRDIAYQETQYF. The CDR3 DNA follows: TGTGCCAGCATCCGGGACATAGCGTACCAAGAGACCCAGTACTTC.

Only a few counts were recorded for this clone. The J gene is TRBJ2-5, the V gene TRBV7-2; 7 bases are shared with TRBD2. V shed 3 bases and J 7 bases; nucleotides not matched to a gene: 5. Germline CDR1 is SGHTA and CDR2 is FQGNSA. The CDR3 sequence is 13 residues long. DNA for the CDR3: TGTGCCAGCAGCTTTCCGGGGGGTCGGACCCAGTACTTC. Translating it yields CASSFPGGRTQYF.

This chain joins TRBV19 and TRBJ1-5, with TRBD1 matching over 10 bases. Trimming cost V 8 bases and J 2 bases; bases outside gene matches: 12. The germline V gene encodes CDR1 LNHDA and CDR2 SQIVND (reference sequence). The CDR3 consists of 17 residues. DNA of the CDR3: TGTGCCAGTCCGACAGGGGGCGAATGGCGTCGCAATCAGCCCCAGCATTTT. This codes for CASPTGGEWRRNQPQHF.

The table lists this clone with a few counts. The genes are TRBV29-1 and TRBJ1-1, with TRBD1 identical over 8 bases. This CDR3 contains 15 residues. From germline, CDR1 is SQVTM and CDR2 ANQGSEA. Germline trimming cut 7 bases from V and 6 bases from J; bases unmatched to any gene: 16. CDR3 bases: TGCAGCGGCGCACGAAATTCAGGGGGCCGAGCTGAAGCTTTCTTT. Protein: CSGARNSGGRAEAFF. Looking up the rest from reference TRBV29-1 and TRBJ1-1 gives the full variable domain: SAVISQKPSRDICQRGTSLTIQCQVDSQVTMMFWYRQQPGQSLTLIATANQGSEATYESGFVIDKFPISRPNLTFSTLTVSNMSPEDSSIYLCSGARNSGGRAEAFFGQGTRLTVV.